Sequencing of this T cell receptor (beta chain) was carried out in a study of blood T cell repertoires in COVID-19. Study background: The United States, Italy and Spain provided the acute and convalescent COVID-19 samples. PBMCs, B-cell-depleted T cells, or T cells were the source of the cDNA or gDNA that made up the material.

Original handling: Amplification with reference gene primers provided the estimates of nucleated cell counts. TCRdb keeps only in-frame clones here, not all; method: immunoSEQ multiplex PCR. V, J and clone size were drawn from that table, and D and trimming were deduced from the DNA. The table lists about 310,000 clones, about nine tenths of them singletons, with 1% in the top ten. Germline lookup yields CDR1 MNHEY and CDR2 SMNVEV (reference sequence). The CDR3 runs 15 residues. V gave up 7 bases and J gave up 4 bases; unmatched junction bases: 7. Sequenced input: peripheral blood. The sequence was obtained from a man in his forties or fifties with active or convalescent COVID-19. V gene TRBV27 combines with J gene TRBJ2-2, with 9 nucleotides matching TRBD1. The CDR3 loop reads CASNRQGVGTGELFF. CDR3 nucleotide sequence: TGTGCCAGCAATCGACAGGGGGTTGGCACCGGGGAGCTGTTTTTT.